A single sample is the source of the 7 T cell receptor beta chains below, sequenced in a study of PD-1 blockade in classical Hodgkin lymphoma. Time point here: cycle 4 day 1 (C4D1), after six to seven weeks of nivolumab. Each and every patient relapsed after autologous stem cell transplantation, and patients got differing brentuximab vedotin exposure. Produced via immunoSEQ multiplex PCR; TCRdb's table is partial and in-frame only. The data show tens of thousands of clones, with about 90% seen just once and 10% held by the top ten. Sequenced material: peripheral blood mononuclear cells (PBMCs), taken before the fourth cycle of nivolumab. These receptors were obtained from a human donor with classical Hodgkin lymphoma.

This chain joins TRBV19 and TRBJ2-3; TRBD2 agrees at 7 bases. CDR1 and CDR2 (germline): LNHDA, SQIVND (reference sequence). CDR3 length: 16 amino acids. V gave up 0 bases and J gave up 6 bases; unmatched junction bases: 9. The DNA for the CDR3 is TGTGCCAGTAGTATAGATCCAGGAGCGGGGAGGGATACGCAGTATTTT. Its translation is CASSIDPGAGRDTQYF.

This chain uses TRBV15 with TRBJ2-7; the match to TRBD1 covers 9 bases. Germline values: CDR1 LNHNV, CDR2 YYDKDF (reference sequence). The CDR3 is 19 amino acids. V was clipped by 1 base and J by 2 bases; unmatched bases: 15. The CDR3 DNA sequence: TGTGCCACCAGCAGAGTTTATCCCAGCCACAGGGGGCAGCCCTACGAGCAGTACTTC. It codes for CATSRVYPSHRGQPYEQYF.

This clone came up once. The chain recombines TRBV2 with TRBJ2-7; tentatively, D is TRBD1 (6 bases). The CDR3 consists of 16 residues. The ends were cut back, 3 bases at V and 3 bases at J, with 18 bases in the middle. The V gene's germline CDR1 is SNHLY and CDR2 FYNNEI. The CDR3 protein is CASSDSTGPRVYEQYF. The CDR3 nucleotides read TGTGCCAGCAGTGATAGTACAGGGCCAAGAGTCTACGAGCAGTACTTC. Variable domain in full (rest from reference TRBV2 and TRBJ2-7): EPEVTQTPSHQVTQMGQEVILRCVPISNHLYFYWYRQILGQKVEFLVSFYNNEISEKSEIFDDQFSVERPDGSNFTLKIRSTKLEDSAMYFCASSDSTGPRVYEQYFGPGTRLTVT.

This clone has a single count. J is TRBJ1-2 and V is TRBV6-5, with a possible D match to TRBD1 (6 bases). Germline CDR1 reads MNHEY; CDR2 reads SVGAGI. Trimming pared 2 bases from V and 4 bases from J, leaving 14 bases between. The CDR3 has 15 residues. This CDR3 is CASSYGGGVIYGYTF. The DNA for the CDR3 is TGTGCCAGCAGTTACGGGGGCGGAGTAATCTATGGCTACACCTTC.

Comment on this clone: This sample also contains other DNA sequences that code for the same CDR3. The J gene is TRBJ1-6, the V gene TRBV5-1; D ambiguous. Germline V gives CDR1 SGHRS, CDR2 YFSETQ. V shed 0 bases and J shed 7 bases, with 2 bases lying between them. This CDR3 contains 12 residues. The CDR3 sequence: CASSLDNSPLHF. In DNA, the CDR3 is TGCGCCAGCAGCTTGGACAATTCACCCCTCCACTTT.

V usage is TRBV30 and J usage is TRBJ1-3; 10 positions agree with TRBD1. J gave up 4 bases and V 1 base, and 4 bases lay outside the gene matches. CDR3 length: 15 residues. Germline loops: CDR1 GTSNPN, CDR2 SVGIG (reference sequence). CDR3 bases: TGTGCCTGGAGTGGAGACAGGGGGCCCGGAAACACCATATATTTT. This encodes CAWSGDRGPGNTIYF.

The V and J genes are TRBV7-8 and TRBJ1-1; D uncertain. There are 12 residues in the CDR3. Per germline, CDR1 SGHVS and CDR2 FQNEAQ. Trimming took off 5 bases at V and 4 bases at J, with 8 bases between the two ends. CDR3 DNA sequence: TGTGCCAGCAGCCCTTGGAGCACTGAAGCTTTCTTT. Encoded protein: CASSPWSTEAFF.